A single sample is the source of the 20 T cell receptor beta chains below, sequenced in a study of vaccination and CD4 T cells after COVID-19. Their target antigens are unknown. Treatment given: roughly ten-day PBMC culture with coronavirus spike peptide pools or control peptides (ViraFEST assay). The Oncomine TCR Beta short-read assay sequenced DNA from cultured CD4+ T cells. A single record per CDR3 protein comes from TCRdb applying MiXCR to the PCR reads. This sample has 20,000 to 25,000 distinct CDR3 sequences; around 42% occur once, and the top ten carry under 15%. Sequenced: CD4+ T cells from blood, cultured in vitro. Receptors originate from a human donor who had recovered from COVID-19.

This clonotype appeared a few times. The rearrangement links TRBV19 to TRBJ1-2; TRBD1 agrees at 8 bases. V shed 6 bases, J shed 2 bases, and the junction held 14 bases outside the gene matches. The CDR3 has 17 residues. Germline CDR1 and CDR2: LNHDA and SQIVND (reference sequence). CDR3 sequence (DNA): TGTGCCAGTAGGATTGGGGACAGGCAACTAATGAACTATGGCTACACCTTC. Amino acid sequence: CASRIGDRQLMNYGYTF. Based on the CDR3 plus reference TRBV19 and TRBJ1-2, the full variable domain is DGGITQSPKYLFRKEGQNVTLSCEQNLNHDAMYWYRQDPGQGLRLIYYSQIVNDFQKGDIAEGYSVSREKKESFPLTVTSAQKNPTAFYLCASRIGDRQLMNYGYTFGSGTRLTVV.

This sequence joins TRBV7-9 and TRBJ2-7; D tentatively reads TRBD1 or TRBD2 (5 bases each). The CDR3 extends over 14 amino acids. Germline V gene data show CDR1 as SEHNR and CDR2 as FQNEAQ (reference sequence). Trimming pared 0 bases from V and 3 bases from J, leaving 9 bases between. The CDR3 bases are TGTGCCAGCAGCTTAGCACAGGAGGTCTACGAGCAGTACTTC. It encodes CASSLAQEVYEQYF.

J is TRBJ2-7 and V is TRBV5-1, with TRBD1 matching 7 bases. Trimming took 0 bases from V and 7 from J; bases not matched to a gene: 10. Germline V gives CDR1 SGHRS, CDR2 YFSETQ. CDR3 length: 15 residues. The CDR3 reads CASSLGGQSLEEQYF. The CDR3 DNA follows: TGCGCCAGCAGCTTGGGGGGACAGAGTTTGGAAGAGCAGTACTTC.

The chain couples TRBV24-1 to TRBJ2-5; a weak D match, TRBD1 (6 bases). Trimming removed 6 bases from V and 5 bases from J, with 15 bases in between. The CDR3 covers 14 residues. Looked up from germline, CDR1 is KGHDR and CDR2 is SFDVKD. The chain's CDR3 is CATSNTGLRETQYF. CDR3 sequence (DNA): TGTGCCACCAGTAACACAGGGTTGCGGGAGACCCAGTACTTC.

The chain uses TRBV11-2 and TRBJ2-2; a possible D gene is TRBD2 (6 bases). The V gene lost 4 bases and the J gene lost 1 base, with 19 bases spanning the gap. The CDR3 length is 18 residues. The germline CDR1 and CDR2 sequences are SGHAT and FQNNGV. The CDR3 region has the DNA TGTGCCAGCAGCTCCCGGGGGAACTTTCGAGTGAACACCGGGGAGCTGTTTTTT. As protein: CASSSRGNFRVNTGELFF.

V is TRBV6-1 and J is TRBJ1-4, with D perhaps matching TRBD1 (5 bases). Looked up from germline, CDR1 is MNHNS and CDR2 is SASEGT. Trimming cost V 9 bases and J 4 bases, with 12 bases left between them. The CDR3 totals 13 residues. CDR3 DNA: TGTGCCAGTTTTGACAGACATAATGAAAAACTGTTTTTT. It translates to CASFDRHNEKLFF.

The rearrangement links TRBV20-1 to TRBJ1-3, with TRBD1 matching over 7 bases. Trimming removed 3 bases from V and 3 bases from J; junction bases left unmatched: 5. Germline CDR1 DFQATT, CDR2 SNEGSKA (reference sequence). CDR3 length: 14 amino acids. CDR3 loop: CSASGQGDGNTIYF. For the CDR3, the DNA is TGCAGTGCTAGTGGCCAGGGGGATGGAAACACCATATATTTT.

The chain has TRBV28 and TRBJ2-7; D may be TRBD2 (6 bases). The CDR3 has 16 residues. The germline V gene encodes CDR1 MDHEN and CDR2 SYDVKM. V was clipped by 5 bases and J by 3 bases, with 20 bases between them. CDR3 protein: CASSRFPGGQYYEQYF. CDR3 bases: TGTGCCAGCAGTCGCTTCCCTGGAGGGCAATACTACGAGCAGTACTTC. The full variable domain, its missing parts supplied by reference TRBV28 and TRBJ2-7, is DVKVTQSSRYLVKRTGEKVFLECVQDMDHENMFWYRQDPGLGLRLIYFSYDVKMKEKGDIPEGYSVSREKKERFSLILESASTNQTSMYLCASSRFPGGQYYEQYFGPGTRLTVT.

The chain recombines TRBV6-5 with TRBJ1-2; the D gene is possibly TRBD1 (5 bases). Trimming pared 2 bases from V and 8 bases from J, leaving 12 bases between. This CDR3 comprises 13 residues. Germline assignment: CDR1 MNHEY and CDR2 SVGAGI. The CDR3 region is CASSYLAGVGYTF. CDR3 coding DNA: TGTGCCAGCAGTTACCTTGCGGGGGTGGGCTACACCTTC.

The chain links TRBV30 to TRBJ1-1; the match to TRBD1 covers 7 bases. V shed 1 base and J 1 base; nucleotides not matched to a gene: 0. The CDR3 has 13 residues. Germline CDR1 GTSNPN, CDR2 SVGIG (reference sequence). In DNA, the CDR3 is TGTGCCTGGAGTGACAGGGGGAACACTGAAGCTTTCTTT. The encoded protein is CAWSDRGNTEAFF.

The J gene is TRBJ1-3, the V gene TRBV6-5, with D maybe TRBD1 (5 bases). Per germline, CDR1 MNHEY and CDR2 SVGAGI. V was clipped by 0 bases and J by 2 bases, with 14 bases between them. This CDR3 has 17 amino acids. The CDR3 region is CASSYSSLGVAGNTIYF. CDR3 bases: TGTGCCAGCAGTTACTCGAGTCTGGGGGTAGCTGGAAACACCATATATTTT.

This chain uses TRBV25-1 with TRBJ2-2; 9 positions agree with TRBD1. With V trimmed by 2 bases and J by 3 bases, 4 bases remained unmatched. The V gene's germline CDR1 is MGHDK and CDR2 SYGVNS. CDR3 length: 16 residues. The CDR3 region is CASSEGQGSYTGELFF. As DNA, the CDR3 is TGTGCCAGCAGTGAAGGACAGGGGTCCTACACCGGGGAGCTGTTTTTT. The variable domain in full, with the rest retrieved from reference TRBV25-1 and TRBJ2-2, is EADIYQTPRYLVIGTGKKITLECSQTMGHDKMYWYQQDPGMELHLIHYSYGVNSTEKGDLSSESTVSRIRTEHFPLTLESARPSHTSQYLCASSEGQGSYTGELFFGEGSRLTVL.

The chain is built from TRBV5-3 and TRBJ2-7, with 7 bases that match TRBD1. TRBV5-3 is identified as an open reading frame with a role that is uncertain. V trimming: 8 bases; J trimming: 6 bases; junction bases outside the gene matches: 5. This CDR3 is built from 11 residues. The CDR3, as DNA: TGTGCCAGCATACAGGGGTGCGAGCAGTACTTC. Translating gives CASIQGCEQYF.

The CDR3 loop reads CASSGGGRARSYNEQFF. CDR3 nucleotides: TGTGCCAGCAGCGGGGGCGGGAGGGCCAGGTCCTACAATGAGCAGTTCTTC. J is TRBJ2-1 and V is TRBV11-3; 9 bases align to TRBD2. The ends lost 5 bases at V and 1 base at J; junction bases unmatched: 9. The CDR3 contains 17 residues. Germline V lookup: CDR1 SGHNT, CDR2 YENEEA.

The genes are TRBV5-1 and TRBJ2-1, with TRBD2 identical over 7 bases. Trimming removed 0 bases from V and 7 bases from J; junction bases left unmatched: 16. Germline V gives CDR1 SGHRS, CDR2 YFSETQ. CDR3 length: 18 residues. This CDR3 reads CASSLDVGGGPMGNEQFF. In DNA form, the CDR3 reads TGCGCCAGCAGCTTGGATGTCGGGGGAGGGCCGATGGGTAATGAGCAGTTCTTC. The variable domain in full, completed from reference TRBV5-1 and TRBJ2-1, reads KAGVTQTPRYLIKTRGQQVTLSCSPISGHRSVSWYQQTPGQGLQFLFEYFSETQRNKGNFPGRFSGRQFSNSRSEMNVSTLELGDSALYLCASSLDVGGGPMGNEQFFGPGTRLTVL.

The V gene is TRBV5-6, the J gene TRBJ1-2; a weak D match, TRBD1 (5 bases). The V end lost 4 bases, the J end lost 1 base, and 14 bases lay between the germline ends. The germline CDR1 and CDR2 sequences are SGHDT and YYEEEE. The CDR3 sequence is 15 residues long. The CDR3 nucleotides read TGTGCCAGCAGCCTCCCTACGACAGATAACTATGGCTACACCTTC. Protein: CASSLPTTDNYGYTF. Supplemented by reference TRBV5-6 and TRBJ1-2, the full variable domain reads DAGVTQSPTHLIKTRGQQVTLRCSPKSGHDTVSWYQQALGQGPQFIFQYYEEEERQRGNFPDRFSGHQFPNYSSELNVNALLLGDSALYLCASSLPTTDNYGYTFGSGTRLTVV.

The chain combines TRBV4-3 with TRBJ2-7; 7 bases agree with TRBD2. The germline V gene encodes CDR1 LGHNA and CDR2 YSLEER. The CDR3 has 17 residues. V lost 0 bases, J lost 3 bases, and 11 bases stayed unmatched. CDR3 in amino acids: CASSQEMSGRVGYEQYF. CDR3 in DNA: TGCGCCAGCAGCCAAGAGATGAGTGGGAGGGTGGGCTACGAGCAGTACTTC.

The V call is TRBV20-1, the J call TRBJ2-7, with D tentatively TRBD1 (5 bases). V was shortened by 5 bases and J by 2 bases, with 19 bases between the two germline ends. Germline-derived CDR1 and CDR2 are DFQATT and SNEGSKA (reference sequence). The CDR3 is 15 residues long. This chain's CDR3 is CSAHLTSRVPYEQYF. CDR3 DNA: TGCAGTGCTCATTTGACCTCCAGGGTACCCTACGAGCAGTACTTC.

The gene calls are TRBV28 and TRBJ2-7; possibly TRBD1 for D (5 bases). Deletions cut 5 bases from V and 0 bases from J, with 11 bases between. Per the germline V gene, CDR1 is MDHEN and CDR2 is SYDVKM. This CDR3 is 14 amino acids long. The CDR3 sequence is CASSPPRVSYEQYF. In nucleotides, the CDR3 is TGTGCCAGCAGTCCCCCCAGGGTCTCCTACGAGCAGTACTTC. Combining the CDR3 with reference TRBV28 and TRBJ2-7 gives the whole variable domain DVKVTQSSRYLVKRTGEKVFLECVQDMDHENMFWYRQDPGLGLRLIYFSYDVKMKEKGDIPEGYSVSREKKERFSLILESASTNQTSMYLCASSPPRVSYEQYFGPGTRLTVT.

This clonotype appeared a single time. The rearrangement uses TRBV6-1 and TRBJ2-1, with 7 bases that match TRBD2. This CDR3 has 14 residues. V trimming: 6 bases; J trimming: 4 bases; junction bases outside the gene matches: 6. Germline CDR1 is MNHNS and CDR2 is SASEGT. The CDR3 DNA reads TGTGCCAGCAGGAGCCTAGCGGATTACAATGAGCAGTTCTTC. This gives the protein CASRSLADYNEQFF.